Shown below are 12 T cell receptor beta chains from a single sample sequenced in a study of cytomegalovirus exposure and HLA in healthy donors. Primers included in the PCR were 60 Vbeta and 13 Jbeta primers. The data were produced by immunoSEQ multiplex PCR, yet TCRdb's version contains in-frame clones alone and is incomplete. The sample includes about 160,000 clones, roughly 70% of them seen just once. The sequencing input was PBMCs. These receptors came from a woman aged 25 to 39 in good health and CMV-seronegative.

The rearrangement joins TRBV7-2 to TRBJ2-1; 13 bases agree with TRBD2. After removal of 4 bases from V and 6 bases from J, the junction contained 6 bases not matched to a gene. There are 16 residues in the CDR3. CDR1 and CDR2 (germline): SGHTA, FQGNSA. CDR3 nucleotide sequence: TGTGCCAGCAGCTCCCGGACTAGCGGGAGAGTCAATGAGCAGTTCTTC. Translated, it gives CASSSRTSGRVNEQFF. The complete variable domain, with remaining parts taken from reference TRBV7-2 and TRBJ2-1, reads GAGVSQSPSNKVTEKGKDVELRCDPISGHTALYWYRQSLGQGLEFLIYFQGNSAPDKSGLPSDRFSAERTGGSVSTLTIQRTQQEDSAVYLCASSSRTSGRVNEQFFGPGTRLTVL.

The chain links TRBV30 to TRBJ1-1, with 7 bases that match TRBD1. Germline lookup yields CDR1 GTSNPN and CDR2 SVGIG (reference sequence). The CDR3 totals 14 residues. V dropped 0 bases and J dropped 5; count of bases not matched to a gene: 6. Here the CDR3 reads CAWSVDRAQTEAFF. CDR3 DNA: TGTGCCTGGAGTGTAGACAGGGCCCAAACTGAAGCTTTCTTT.

The V call is TRBV7-9, the J call TRBJ1-5; D gene uncertain. The germline V gene encodes CDR1 SEHNR and CDR2 FQNEAQ (reference sequence). The V gene lost 3 bases and the J gene lost 3 bases, with 6 bases spanning the gap. The CDR3 runs to 13 residues. CDR3 bases: TGTGCCAGCAGCTTGAGGGACAATCAGCCCCAGCATTTT. It codes for CASSLRDNQPQHF.

The chain is built from TRBV7-9 and TRBJ1-5; no definite D call. This CDR3 has 14 amino acids. V lost 5 bases, J lost 7 bases, and 15 bases lay in between. CDR1 and CDR2 (germline): SEHNR, FQNEAQ (reference sequence). The DNA for the CDR3 is TGTGCCAGCAGCCGCGCAGGTAATTGGCAGCCCCAGCATTTT. This gives the protein CASSRAGNWQPQHF.

The chain is built from TRBV7-2 and TRBJ1-1, with unresolved D. Germline CDR1 SGHTA, CDR2 FQGNSA. Trimming stripped 1 base from V and 4 bases from J, with 10 bases between. This CDR3 has 14 residues. The CDR3 nucleotides are TGTGCCAGCAGCTTAGGATACTCGGGCACTGAAGCTTTCTTT. Protein product: CASSLGYSGTEAFF.

The rearrangement uses TRBV30 and TRBJ2-1, with D tentatively TRBD2 (6 bases). The germline CDR1 and CDR2 sequences are GTSNPN and SVGIG (reference sequence). V lost 6 bases and J 5 bases, leaving 14 bases between the germline ends. This CDR3 is built from 13 residues. Here the CDR3 reads CACRDLLNNEQFF. DNA of the CDR3: TGTGCCTGCCGGGACTTATTAAACAATGAGCAGTTCTTC.

This chain links TRBV5-5 with TRBJ1-1; D possibly corresponds to TRBD1 (6 bases). V was clipped by 3 bases and J by 1 base, with 13 bases between them. This CDR3 contains 15 residues. Germline assignment: CDR1 SGHKS and CDR2 YYEKEE (reference sequence). The DNA of the CDR3 is TGTGCCAGCAGCTCCACAGGGTCCAAGAACACTGAAGCTTTCTTT. As protein: CASSSTGSKNTEAFF.

CDR3 loop: CASSQGTGSLDTEAFF. The CDR3 coding sequence is TGCGCCAGCAGCCAGGGGACAGGGAGTCTTGACACTGAAGCTTTCTTT. V is TRBV4-1 and J is TRBJ1-1, with 9 bases identical to TRBD1. V dropped 3 bases and J dropped 3; count of bases not matched to a gene: 8. The CDR3 has 16 residues. Germline V gives CDR1 MGHRA, CDR2 YSYEKL.

The chain couples TRBV28 to TRBJ2-7, with 8 nucleotides matching TRBD2. The junction had 10 bases not matched to a gene; V was cut back by 7 bases and J by 5 bases. Germline CDR1 reads MDHEN; CDR2 reads SYDVKM. This CDR3 is built from 14 residues. DNA of the CDR3: TGTGCCAGCACCTTTCCAGCGGGAGAGGACGAGCAGTACTTC. Residues: CASTFPAGEDEQYF.

V usage is TRBV4-1 and J usage is TRBJ1-2; D ambiguous. V was clipped by 1 base and J by 8 bases, with 17 bases between them. Germline CDR1 is MGHRA and CDR2 is YSYEKL. This CDR3 contains 15 residues. The CDR3 is CASSQAGERLRGYTF. CDR3 in DNA: TGCGCCAGCAGCCAAGCTGGTGAGAGGTTAAGGGGCTACACCTTC.

J is TRBJ2-7 and V is TRBV30; 7 bases line up with TRBD1. The CDR3 is 14 amino acids. In germline, CDR1 is GTSNPN, CDR2 SVGIG (reference sequence). After removal of 5 bases from V and 0 bases from J, the junction contained 7 bases not matched to a gene. CDR3 in amino acids: CAWRDSQLSYEQYF. CDR3 in DNA: TGTGCCTGGCGGGACAGCCAACTCTCCTACGAGCAGTACTTC.

CDR3 in DNA: TGTGCCAGCAGCCTGGGGACTAGCGGTGGGCAGGTAGAGACCCAGTACTTC. Translating gives CASSLGTSGGQVETQYF. This chain joins TRBV5-4 and TRBJ2-5; 11 nucleotides line up with TRBD2. CDR3 size: 17 residues. V lost 4 bases and J lost 4; bases outside the gene matches: 12. Germline CDR1 reads SGHNT; CDR2 reads YYREEE (reference sequence).